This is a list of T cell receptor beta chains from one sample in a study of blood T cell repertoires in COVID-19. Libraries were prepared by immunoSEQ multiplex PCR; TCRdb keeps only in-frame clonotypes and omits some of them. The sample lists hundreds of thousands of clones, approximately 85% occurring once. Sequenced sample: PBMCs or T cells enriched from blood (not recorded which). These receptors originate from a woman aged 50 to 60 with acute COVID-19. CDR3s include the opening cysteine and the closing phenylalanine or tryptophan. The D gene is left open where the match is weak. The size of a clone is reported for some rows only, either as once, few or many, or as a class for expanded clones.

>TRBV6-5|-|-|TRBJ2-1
TGTGCCAGCGATACCCCTACCCCAAATGAGCAGTTCTTC
CASDTPTPNEQFF
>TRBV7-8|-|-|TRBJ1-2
TGTGCCAGCAGCTTAGTTGGAGGGGCGAACTATGGCTACACCTTC
CASSLVGGANYGYTF
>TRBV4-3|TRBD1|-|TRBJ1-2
TGCGCCAGCAGCCAATTCCGGGACAGCGAAATTTATGGCTACACCTTC
CASSQFRDSEIYGYTF
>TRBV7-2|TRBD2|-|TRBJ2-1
TGTGCCAGCAGCTTAGGACTAGCGGATTTGAATGAGCAGTTCTTC
CASSLGLADLNEQFF
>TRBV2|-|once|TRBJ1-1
TGTGCCAGCAGTGAGACACCGAACACTGAAGCTTTCTTT
CASSETPNTEAFF
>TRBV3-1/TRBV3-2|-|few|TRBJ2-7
TGTGCCAGCAGCCAAACAGCCTACGAGCAGTACTTC
CASSQTAYEQYF
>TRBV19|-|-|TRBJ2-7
TGTGCCAGTAGTTCCCGAGGGACTCCCTACGAGCAGTACTTC
CASSSRGTPYEQYF
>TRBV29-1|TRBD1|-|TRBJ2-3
TGCAGCGTTGCTCAGGACAGGGGGCCAGATACGCAGTATTTT
CSVAQDRGPDTQYF
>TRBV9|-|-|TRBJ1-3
TGTGCCAGCACCTCAGGGCTCTCTGGAAACACCATATATTTT
CASTSGLSGNTIYF
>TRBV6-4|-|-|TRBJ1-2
TGTGCCAGCAGTGAGGGGGGTTCCTATGGCTACACCTTC
CASSEGGSYGYTF
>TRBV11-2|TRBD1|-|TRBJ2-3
TGTGCCAGCAGCGGGACAGGGGTCACGGAGGCCCGCACAGATACGCAGTATTTT
CASSGTGVTEARTDTQYF
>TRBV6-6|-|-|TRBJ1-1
TGTGCCAGCAATCCGGCGTACCGGAGGGCTGAAGCTTTCTTT
CASNPAYRRAEAFF
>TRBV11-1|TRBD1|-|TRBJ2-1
TGTGCCAGCAGTAAAGAGACAGGGGGTCAGGACAATGAGCAGTTCTTC
CASSKETGGQDNEQFF
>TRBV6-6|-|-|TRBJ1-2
TGTGCCAGCAGTTACCGCCAGGGCACTAACTATGGCTACACCTTC
CASSYRQGTNYGYTF
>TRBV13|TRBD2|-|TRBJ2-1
TGTGCCAGCAGCCAAAAGGTAGCGGGGGACAATGAGCAGTTCTTC
CASSQKVAGDNEQFF
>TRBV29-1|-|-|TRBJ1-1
TGCAGCGTTGGGAGGGACGGCACTGAAGCTTTCTTT
CSVGRDGTEAFF
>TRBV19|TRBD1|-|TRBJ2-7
TGTGCCAGTGCGCGGCAGGGGGCTCTCCACGAGCAGTACTTC
CASARQGALHEQYF
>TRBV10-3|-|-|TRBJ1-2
TGTGCCATCAGTGAACAACAGGGAAACTATGGCTACACCTTC
CAISEQQGNYGYTF
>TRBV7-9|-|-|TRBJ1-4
TGTGCCAGCATCCCGACAGCCTTTAATGAAAAACTGTTTTTT
CASIPTAFNEKLFF
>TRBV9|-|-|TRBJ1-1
TGTGCCAGTACTGGGAGTGGTGAGAGGGCCACTGAAGCTTTCTTT
CASTGSGERATEAFF
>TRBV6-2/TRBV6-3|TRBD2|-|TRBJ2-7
TGTGCCAGCAGTTACACTAGCGGGGGGGCCTCCTACGAGCAGTACTTC
CASSYTSGGASYEQYF
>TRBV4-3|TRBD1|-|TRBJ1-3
TGCGCCAGCAGCCAGGGACAGGGGGCAGTAAACACCATATATTTT
CASSQGQGAVNTIYF
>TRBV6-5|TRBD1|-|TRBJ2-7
TGTGCCAGCCGCCGGGACAGGACCTCCTACGAGCAGTACTTC
CASRRDRTSYEQYF
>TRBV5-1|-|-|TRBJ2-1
TGCGCCAGCAGCGACCGGGACTCTCGTGATGAGCAGTTCTTC
CASSDRDSRDEQFF
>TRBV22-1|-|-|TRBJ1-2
TGTCCTGGGAGCGCACGTGCCAGGGTGAGGTATGGCTACACCTTC
CPGSARARVRYGYTF
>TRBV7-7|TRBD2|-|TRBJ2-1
TGTGCTAGCAGCTTAGAAGCGGGGGGGTCCTATGAGCAGTTCTTC
CASSLEAGGSYEQFF
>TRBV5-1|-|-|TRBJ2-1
TGCGCCAGCAGCTTAGGGGAGCGGGTATCCTACAATGAGCAGTTCTTC
CASSLGERVSYNEQFF
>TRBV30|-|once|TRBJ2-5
TGTGCCTGCCACAGGCGACAAGAGACCCAGTACTTC
CACHRRQETQYF
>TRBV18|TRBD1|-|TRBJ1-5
TGTGCCAGCTCACCACCGGGACAGGGGGGCAATCAGCCCCAGCATTTT
CASSPPGQGGNQPQHF
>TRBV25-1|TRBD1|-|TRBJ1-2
TGTGCCAGCAGTGACCCAGGGGGCGACTATGGCTACACCTTC
CASSDPGGDYGYTF
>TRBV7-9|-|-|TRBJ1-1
TGTGCCAGCAGTTTTACCGCGGGGTACACTGAAGCTTTCTTT
CASSFTAGYTEAFF
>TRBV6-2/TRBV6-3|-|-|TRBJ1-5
TGTGCCAGCAGTTACGGGCAGGGGTATCGAAGCAATCAGCCCCAGCATTTT
CASSYGQGYRSNQPQHF
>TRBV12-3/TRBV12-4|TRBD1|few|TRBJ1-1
TGTGCCAGCAGTTTGGAACAGGGGGCGGCTTTCTTT
CASSLEQGAAFF
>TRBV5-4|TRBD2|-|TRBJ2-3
TGTGCCAGCAGCTTGGCCGGGCTAGCGGGGTCCCCCGGGGGCACAGATACGCAGTATTTT
CASSLAGLAGSPGGTDTQYF
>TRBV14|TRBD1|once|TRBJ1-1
TGTGCCAGCAGCCAGCAGGGGGGTGTTGGGACTGAAGCTTTCTTT
CASSQQGGVGTEAFF
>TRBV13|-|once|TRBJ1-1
TGTGCCAGCAGCTTAAGCCGTCGGGGGGCGGCTGAAGCTTTCTTT
CASSLSRRGAAEAFF
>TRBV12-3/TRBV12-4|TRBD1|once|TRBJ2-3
TGTGCCAGCAGGGGACAGGGTACCGATACGCAGTATTTT
CASRGQGTDTQYF
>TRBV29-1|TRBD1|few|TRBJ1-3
TGCAGCGTCAGGGACAGGGGTGGAAACACCATATATTTT
CSVRDRGGNTIYF
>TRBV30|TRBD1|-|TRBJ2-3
TGTGCCTGGAGTGTACGGACAGGGCTCACAGATACGCAGTATTTT
CAWSVRTGLTDTQYF
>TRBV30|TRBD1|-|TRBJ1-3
TGTGCCTTCGTTCCAGCAGGGGGCTTCTTCTCTGGAAACACCATATATTTT
CAFVPAGGFFSGNTIYF
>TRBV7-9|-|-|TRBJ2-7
TGTGCCAGCAGCTTATTTCGGGGGGCTACCTACGAGCAGTACTTC
CASSLFRGATYEQYF
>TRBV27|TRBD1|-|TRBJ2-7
TGTGCCAGCAGTTCAACGCAGGGGGCCTCCTACGAGCAGTACTTC
CASSSTQGASYEQYF
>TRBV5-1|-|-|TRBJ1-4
TGCGCCAGCAGTCGGACCAGGGGTCGGGAAAAACTGTTTTTT
CASSRTRGREKLFF
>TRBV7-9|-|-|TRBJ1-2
TGTGCCAGCAGCTTTGAGGGTTGGAGGGACTATGGCTACACCTTC
CASSFEGWRDYGYTF
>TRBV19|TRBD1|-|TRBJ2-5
TGTGCCACTCGACAGGGGTTGGTAGAGACCCAGTACTTC
CATRQGLVETQYF
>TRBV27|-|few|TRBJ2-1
TGTGCCAGCACCGACACCCTTACCGATGAGCAGTTCTTC
CASTDTLTDEQFF
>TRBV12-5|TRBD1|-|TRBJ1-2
TGTGCTAGTGGTTTGATCCGCCCGGACAGGCCCTATGGCTACACCTTC
CASGLIRPDRPYGYTF
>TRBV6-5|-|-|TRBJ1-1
TGTGCCAGCAGCTTACAGGGCCCTGAAGCTTTCTTT
CASSLQGPEAFF
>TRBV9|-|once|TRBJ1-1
TGTGCCAGCAGCGTAGGGTCCCGGGGGAACACTGAAGCTTTCTTT
CASSVGSRGNTEAFF
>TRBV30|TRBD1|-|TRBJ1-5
TGTGCCTGGAGTGGTGGGACAGGCATCAATCAGCCCCAGCATTTT
CAWSGGTGINQPQHF
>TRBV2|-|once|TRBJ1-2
TGTGCCAGCAGTGAAGGGGGGCTAGCTAACTATGGCTACACCTTC
CASSEGGLANYGYTF